This TCR beta chain originates from a study of T cell responses to AZD1222 COVID-19 vaccine. Study background: Second-dose intervals near 4 or 12 weeks were combined.

The study's findings and limits: Baseline antibody screening turned up just six or seven seropositive AZD1222 recipients. Females made up more of the donors, who were largely white British, and clonal diversity may have come out too low. Only after the peak T cell response were repertoires sampled.

Regarding this clone: Its antigen is currently unknown.

CDR3 length: 15 amino acids. Deletions cut 1 base from V and 0 bases from J, with 8 bases between. Germline CDR1 is LNHDA and CDR2 is SQIVND (reference sequence). Clones were sequenced by immunoSEQ multiplex PCR, and TCRdb holds only the in-frame ones, with some missing. There are about 140,000 clones in the sample; about 90% occur only once, and under 3.5% lies in the top ten. This sample comprised peripheral blood, obtained on day 0 of AZD1222 vaccination. J is TRBJ2-3 and V is TRBV19; D possibly corresponds to TRBD2 (6 bases). The clonotype originates from an adult in good health. CDR3 protein: CASSIAGTSTDTQYF. CDR3 DNA: TGTGCCAGTAGTATAGCTGGGACTAGCACAGATACGCAGTATTTT.